This is a list of T cell receptor beta chains from one sample in a study of regulatory T cells. The assay was immunoSEQ multiplex PCR, and TCRdb's table has in-frame clones only and misses some. The sample shows 9,000 to 10,000 clones, over 70% of them seen only once. Sequencing was performed on CD8+ T cells sorted from blood. The receptor set was obtained from a person in their late teens or twenties with CD3G deficiency. Both conserved end residues are part of each CDR3. D genes are given only for firm matches. Expanded clones get a size class; other rows say once, few or many, or leave the size out.

v_call: TRBV6-1; d_call: -; clone_size: once; j_call: TRBJ1-1; cdr3_nt: TGTGCCAGCAGTGGCGCCCTGAAGGAAGCTTTCTTT; cdr3_aa: CASSGALKEAFF
v_call: TRBV7-9; d_call: -; clone_size: -; j_call: TRBJ2-1; cdr3_nt: TGTGCCAGCAGCTTAGACTGGGGCTCCTACAATGAGCAGTTCTTC; cdr3_aa: CASSLDWGSYNEQFF
v_call: TRBV19; d_call: -; clone_size: -; j_call: TRBJ2-7; cdr3_nt: TGTGCCAGTAGCGCGGACTGGACCTACGAGCAGTACTTC; cdr3_aa: CASSADWTYEQYF
v_call: TRBV28; d_call: -; clone_size: -; j_call: TRBJ2-7; cdr3_nt: TGTGCCAGCAGCTTCAGGGGCCTGGGTGAGCAGTACTTC; cdr3_aa: CASSFRGLGEQYF
v_call: TRBV28; d_call: -; clone_size: -; j_call: TRBJ2-1; cdr3_nt: TGTGCCAGCAGTTTGGGCACCTACACCTACAATGAGCAGTTCTTC; cdr3_aa: CASSLGTYTYNEQFF
v_call: TRBV27; d_call: TRBD1; clone_size: once; j_call: TRBJ1-1; cdr3_nt: TGTGCCACCCGGGGACAGGGGGGTGAAACTGAAGCTTTCTTT; cdr3_aa: CATRGQGGETEAFF
v_call: TRBV30; d_call: TRBD2; clone_size: once; j_call: TRBJ2-7; cdr3_nt: TGTGCCTGGAGTTCGGGACTAGCGGGGTACGAGCAGTACTTC; cdr3_aa: CAWSSGLAGYEQYF
v_call: TRBV2; d_call: -; clone_size: once; j_call: TRBJ2-5; cdr3_nt: TGTGCCAGAAGCTTAACCTACCAAGAGACCCAGTACTTC; cdr3_aa: CARSLTYQETQYF
v_call: TRBV6-1; d_call: -; clone_size: -; j_call: TRBJ1-6; cdr3_nt: TGTGCCAGCAGTGACGTAATGGGAGGGCCCCTCCACTTT; cdr3_aa: CASSDVMGGPLHF
v_call: TRBV6-1; d_call: -; clone_size: -; j_call: TRBJ2-7; cdr3_nt: TGTGCCAGCAGTGAAGGGGGGCAGCTCTCCTACGAGCAGTACTTC; cdr3_aa: CASSEGGQLSYEQYF
v_call: TRBV19; d_call: TRBD1; clone_size: -; j_call: TRBJ2-1; cdr3_nt: TGTGCCAGTAGTAACAGGGGCCCCTACAATGAGCAGTTCTTC; cdr3_aa: CASSNRGPYNEQFF
v_call: TRBV28; d_call: -; clone_size: -; j_call: TRBJ2-7; cdr3_nt: TGTGCCAGCAGTTTTCTGGGGGTCCACGAGCAGTACTTC; cdr3_aa: CASSFLGVHEQYF
v_call: TRBV19; d_call: -; clone_size: -; j_call: TRBJ1-1; cdr3_nt: TGTGCCAGTAGTATGAGGCCGAACACTGAAGCTTTCTTT; cdr3_aa: CASSMRPNTEAFF
v_call: TRBV21-1; d_call: -; clone_size: -; j_call: TRBJ2-7; cdr3_nt: TGTGCCAGCAGCCCCACTACTAGCGTAGAGTCTTGCTACGAGCAGTACTTC; cdr3_aa: CASSPTTSVESCYEQYF
v_call: TRBV7-9; d_call: TRBD2; clone_size: -; j_call: TRBJ2-7; cdr3_nt: TGTGCCAGCAGCTTCTCTAGCGGGAGAGGTGAGCAGTACTTC; cdr3_aa: CASSFSSGRGEQYF
v_call: TRBV5-1; d_call: TRBD1; clone_size: -; j_call: TRBJ2-7; cdr3_nt: TGCGCCAGCAGCTTTACAGGGGCCCACGAGCAGTACTTC; cdr3_aa: CASSFTGAHEQYF